Following are 23 T cell receptor beta chains from one sample sequenced in a study of T-cell reconstitution after alpha-beta-depleted transplantation in children. Preparation of the TCRbeta library used unique molecular identifiers. TCRdb redid the calling of the PCR reads with MiXCR, one entry per CDR3 protein. The profile shows around 200,000 distinct CDR3 sequences, 8.5% to 10% of them singletons. Sample: PBMCs from the stem cell graft donor, taken from the stem cell graft. All receptors derive from a human donor who donated a stem cell graft to a child with acute lymphoblastic leukemia.

There are many counts of this clonotype. This rearrangement joins TRBV10-3 to TRBJ2-1, with 11 nucleotides matching TRBD1. This CDR3 has 15 amino acids. Germline V gene lookup returns CDR1 ENHRY and CDR2 SYGVKD. V was clipped by 6 bases and J by 2 bases; unmatched bases: 3. The CDR3 DNA follows: TGTGCCATCAGAGGGACAGGGGGGGCCTACAATGAGCAGTTCTTC. It codes for CAIRGTGGAYNEQFF.

V usage is TRBV18 and J usage is TRBJ2-1, with D perhaps TRBD1 (6 bases). The V and J ends lost 2 bases and 8 bases respectively, with 13 bases between them. The CDR3 totals 14 residues. CDR1 is KGHSH, CDR2 LQKENI, per germline. CDR3 sequence (DNA): TGTGCCAGCTCACCAACAGGGTATGAGGATGAGCAGTTCTTC. This codes for CASSPTGYEDEQFF.

This clonotype was seen ten or more times. V gene TRBV12-3 or TRBV12-4 combines with J gene TRBJ2-2; D is possibly TRBD2 (5 bases). The CDR3 is made up of 13 amino acids. The V and J ends lost 3 bases and 7 bases respectively, with 9 bases between them. CDR3 amino acids: CASSFSGGGELFF. The DNA of the CDR3 is TGTGCCAGCAGTTTTTCCGGAGGCGGGGAGCTGTTTTTT.

This clonotype has only a few counts. The chain joins TRBV4-3 to TRBJ1-2, with a tentative D call TRBD1 (5 bases). The ends were cut back, 1 base at V and 7 bases at J, with 13 bases in the middle. Germline V gene data show CDR1 as LGHNA and CDR2 as YSLEER. The CDR3 totals 14 residues. The CDR3 here is CASSQGGLAAGYTF. The CDR3 nucleotides are TGCGCCAGCAGCCAAGGGGGCCTTGCAGCTGGCTACACCTTC.

This clonotype has a count of ten or more. The V gene is TRBV13, the J gene TRBJ2-3; D is unresolved. CDR3 length: 15 residues. Trimming left V 2 bases short and J 0 bases short, with 9 bases between. CDR1 and CDR2 (germline): PRHDT, FYEKMQ (reference sequence). CDR3 sequence reads: CASSLLVLSTDTQYF. The CDR3 nucleotides are TGTGCCAGCAGCTTATTAGTCCTTAGCACAGATACGCAGTATTTT.

This clonotype was counted between two and nine times. This may come from a read error, since a much larger clone is one base off. The rearrangement uses TRBV6-5 and TRBJ1-1, with D unclear. In germline, CDR1 is MNHEY, CDR2 SVGAGI. The V and J ends lost 4 bases and 1 base respectively, with 7 bases between them. This CDR3 contains 13 residues. The CDR3 loop reads CASSFGRNTEAFF. CDR3 coding DNA: TGTGCCAGCAGTTTCGGACGGAACACTGAAGCTTTCTTT.

This clonotype was seen a few times. The rearrangement uses TRBV7-2 and TRBJ2-1; TRBD2 matches at 12 bases. The CDR3 covers 15 residues. The trim removed 6 bases at V and 8 bases at J, leaving 8 bases unmatched. Per germline, CDR1 SGHTA and CDR2 FQGNSA. The CDR3 region has the DNA TGTGCCAGCAGTTTGACTAGCGGGGGCGGGGATGAGCAGTTCTTC. Translated, it gives CASSLTSGGGDEQFF.

This clonotype was recorded at least ten times. The V call is TRBV7-8, the J call TRBJ1-5, with 7 bases fitting TRBD1. Germline lookup yields CDR1 SGHVS and CDR2 FQNEAQ. This CDR3 contains 17 residues. J gave up 1 base and V 5 bases, and 11 bases lay outside the gene matches. CDR3 region: CASSGQASRWSNQPQHF. In DNA, the CDR3 is TGTGCCAGCAGCGGACAGGCTTCTCGGTGGAGCAATCAGCCCCAGCATTTT.

This chain uses TRBV3-1 with TRBJ1-2; 8 nucleotides agree with TRBD1. This CDR3 region has 14 residues. CDR1 and CDR2 (germline): LGHDT, YNNKEL (reference sequence). After removal of 5 bases from V and 5 bases from J, the junction contained 7 bases not matched to a gene. CDR3 loop: CASSWDRIGYGYTF. Here the CDR3 DNA reads TGTGCCAGCAGCTGGGACAGGATAGGGTATGGCTACACCTTC.

This clonotype came up a few times. V is TRBV27 and J is TRBJ1-2; 9 bases are shared with TRBD1. The CDR3 runs to 15 residues. The V segment lost 1 base and the J segment 2 bases; nucleotides outside the gene matches: 2. Germline lookup yields CDR1 MNHEY and CDR2 SMNVEV (reference sequence). The CDR3 reads CASSLLTGGNYGYTF. The CDR3 DNA sequence: TGTGCCAGCAGTTTATTGACAGGGGGAAACTATGGCTACACCTTC.

This clonotype has only a few counts. The rearrangement joins TRBV20-1 to TRBJ2-7; TRBD2 matches at 13 bases. CDR3 length: 17 residues. Unmatched junction bases numbered 6, after V lost 1 base and J lost 0 bases. Germline V CDR1 and CDR2: DFQATT, SNEGSKA (reference sequence). This CDR3 is CSARATSGGANSYEQYF. The DNA for the CDR3 is TGCAGTGCTAGAGCCACTAGCGGGGGGGCAAACTCCTACGAGCAGTACTTC.

This clonotype was seen a few times. The V call is TRBV12-3 or TRBV12-4, the J call TRBJ2-7, with D tentatively TRBD2 (5 bases). The CDR3 is 15 amino acids. Trimming took off 2 bases at V and 7 bases at J, with 18 bases between the two ends. This CDR3 is CASSLLRDPPAEQYF. CDR3 in DNA: TGTGCCAGCAGTTTACTCCGGGATCCCCCCGCGGAGCAGTACTTC.

In its sample, this clonotype was seen many times. The chain is built from TRBV7-2 and TRBJ1-2, with 7 positions matching TRBD1. The CDR3 totals 14 residues. Germline V gene sequence: CDR1 SGHTA, CDR2 FQGNSA. V lost 5 bases and J lost 4; bases outside the gene matches: 7. Here the CDR3 reads CASSPGQATYGYTF. CDR3 coding DNA: TGTGCCAGCAGCCCCGGACAGGCGACCTATGGCTACACCTTC. Full variable domain (rest looked up from reference TRBV7-2 and TRBJ1-2): GAGVSQSPSNKVTEKGKDVELRCDPISGHTALYWYRQSLGQGLEFLIYFQGNSAPDKSGLPSDRFSAERTGGSVSTLTIQRTQQEDSAVYLCASSPGQATYGYTFGSGTRLTVV.

The chain employs TRBV12-3 or TRBV12-4 and TRBJ2-1, with D possibly being TRBD2 (5 bases). Deletions cut 3 bases from V and 8 bases from J, with 20 bases between. This CDR3 spans 16 amino acids. The CDR3 coding sequence is TGTGCCAGCAGTTTTGGGCTAGCCCTCCCGGAGGATGAGCAGTTCTTC. Translated, it gives CASSFGLALPEDEQFF.

This clonotype has a count of ten or more. The V and J genes are TRBV27 and TRBJ2-3; D possibly corresponds to TRBD1 (5 bases). The CDR3 loop spans 15 amino acids. Germline values: CDR1 MNHEY, CDR2 SMNVEV (reference sequence). Trimming pared 3 bases from V and 0 bases from J, leaving 10 bases between. CDR3 bases: TGTGCCAGCAGTTTCCTGGGGCCTAGCACAGATACGCAGTATTTT. Protein: CASSFLGPSTDTQYF.

The table lists this clonotype with many counts. The chain carries TRBV12-3 or TRBV12-4 and TRBJ2-2, with a weak D call TRBD2 (5 bases). CDR3 length: 15 residues. V was cut by 6 bases and J by 1 base, with 12 bases left in between. The CDR3 loop is CASRQSGVNTGELFF. The DNA for the CDR3 is TGTGCCAGCAGACAATCCGGGGTGAACACCGGGGAGCTGTTTTTT.

A few counts support this clonotype. The chain has TRBV29-1 and TRBJ2-5; D not resolved. From germline, CDR1 is SQVTM and CDR2 ANQGSEA. V gave up 3 bases and J gave up 4 bases, with 15 bases separating them. The CDR3 extends over 14 amino acids. The CDR3 loop reads CSVDPGSRGETQYF. The CDR3 DNA sequence: TGCAGCGTTGATCCCGGGTCCAGAGGAGAGACCCAGTACTTC.

The chain combines TRBV5-1 with TRBJ2-5; 7 bases are a match to TRBD2. The CDR3 has 14 amino acids. V was pared by 1 base and J by 0 bases, with 0 bases of the junction left unmatched. Per the germline V gene, CDR1 is SGHRS and CDR2 is YFSETQ. As DNA, the CDR3 is TGCGCCAGCAGCTTGCTAGCGGACCAAGAGACCCAGTACTTC. Its translation: CASSLLADQETQYF. Filled out from reference TRBV5-1 and TRBJ2-5, the complete variable domain reads KAGVTQTPRYLIKTRGQQVTLSCSPISGHRSVSWYQQTPGQGLQFLFEYFSETQRNKGNFPGRFSGRQFSNSRSEMNVSTLELGDSALYLCASSLLADQETQYFGPGTRLLVL.

The sample holds a few counts of this clonotype. This chain links TRBV15 with TRBJ2-1; D is unclear. V lost 3 bases and J 6 bases, leaving 21 bases between the germline ends. Looked up from germline, CDR1 is LNHNV and CDR2 is YYDKDF (reference sequence). This CDR3 comprises 17 residues. The CDR3 nucleotides read TGTGCCACCAGCAGGATACGTGGCCCAGGCCCGGCCAATGAGCAGTTCTTC. Translating it yields CATSRIRGPGPANEQFF.

This clonotype was seen at least ten times. The chain has TRBV9 and TRBJ2-3; 12 bases are a match to TRBD1. The V and J ends lost 0 bases and 2 bases, in that order; junction bases with no gene match: 4. This CDR3 has 17 residues. Per germline, CDR1 SGDLS and CDR2 YYNGEE. The CDR3 DNA reads TGTGCCAGCAGCGTAGCGGGGACAGGGGGCGTCACAGATACGCAGTATTTT. This codes for CASSVAGTGGVTDTQYF.

The V and J genes are TRBV7-2 and TRBJ2-7; D not certain. The ends were cut back, 4 bases at V and 2 bases at J, with 15 bases in the middle. This CDR3 is 15 amino acids long. Germline V CDR1 and CDR2: SGHTA, FQGNSA. This chain's CDR3 is CASSSRVTPTYEQYF. The CDR3 DNA sequence: TGTGCCAGCAGCTCACGGGTGACACCGACCTACGAGCAGTACTTC.

This clonotype was seen ten or more times. The V gene is TRBV3-1, the J gene TRBJ2-3; 8 bases fit TRBD2. Germline V gene lookup returns CDR1 LGHDT and CDR2 YNNKEL (reference sequence). This CDR3 is built from 16 residues. Trimming at V came to 4 bases and at J to 0 bases, leaving 6 bases not matched to a gene. The CDR3 loop is CASSPIAGSSTDTQYF. CDR3 nucleotides: TGTGCCAGCAGCCCTATAGCGGGGTCTAGCACAGATACGCAGTATTTT.

Only a few counts were recorded for this clonotype. Here the CDR3 reads CASSPPGQNNYGYTF. For the CDR3, the DNA is TGTGCCAGCTCACCACCGGGACAGAATAACTATGGCTACACCTTC. The chain has TRBV18 and TRBJ1-2; TRBD1 aligns across 7 bases. Looked up from germline, CDR1 is KGHSH and CDR2 is LQKENI. The CDR3 runs 15 residues. The V and J ends lost 0 bases and 1 base, in that order; junction bases with no gene match: 2. The full variable domain, with the rest looked up from reference TRBV18 and TRBJ1-2, is NAGVMQNPRHLVRRRGQEARLRCSPMKGHSHVYWYRQLPEEGLKFMVYLQKENIIDESGMPKERFSAEFPKEGPSILRIQQVVRGDSAAYFCASSPPGQNNYGYTFGSGTRLTVV.